Presented here are 10 T cell receptor beta chains from one specimen sequenced in a study of cytomegalovirus exposure and HLA in healthy donors. Clones were read by immunoSEQ multiplex PCR, and TCRdb kept only the in-frame ones, dropping some. Of over 110,000 clones detected, approximately 86% appear once; the ten largest clones hold less than 9%. Specimen: PBMCs. Source of these receptors: a man younger than 30 in good health and CMV-seropositive.

The rearrangement joins TRBV4-1 to TRBJ1-1, with a tentative D call TRBD1 (5 bases). The germline V gene has CDR1 MGHRA and CDR2 YSYEKL. This CDR3 is built from 15 residues. V shed 1 base and J shed 4 bases, with 13 bases lying between them. CDR3 loop: CASSQGTVGGTEAFF. CDR3 DNA sequence: TGCGCCAGCAGCCAAGGAACGGTCGGGGGCACTGAAGCTTTCTTT.

This chain links TRBV5-6 with TRBJ1-1, with TRBD1 matching 9 bases. The V segment lost 4 bases and the J segment 3 bases; nucleotides outside the gene matches: 4. The V gene's germline CDR1 is SGHDT and CDR2 YYEEEE. CDR3 length: 14 amino acids. The CDR3 region is CASSRTGDYTEAFF. In nucleotides, the CDR3 is TGTGCCAGCAGCCGGACAGGGGACTACACTGAAGCTTTCTTT.

This rearrangement joins TRBV2 to TRBJ1-5, with D uncertain. In germline, CDR1 is SNHLY, CDR2 FYNNEI. V dropped 4 bases and J dropped 4 bases, with 14 bases sitting between them. The CDR3 is made up of 15 amino acids. The CDR3 DNA follows: TGTGCCAGCAGTGTCTCCCGGGGAGGGAATCAGCCCCAGCATTTT. Encoded protein: CASSVSRGGNQPQHF.

The CDR3 DNA reads as TGCGCCAGCAGTGAGACCCGAGCTTTTTTTCAGTACTTC. This gives the protein CASSETRAFFQYF. This chain uses TRBV10-2 with TRBJ2-4; the D is unclear. Germline V CDR1 and CDR2: WSHSY, SAAADI. This CDR3 region has 13 residues. The V end was cut by 2 bases, the J end by 11 bases, with 13 bases between.

The rearrangement links TRBV6-5 to TRBJ2-7; 8 positions match TRBD1. V dropped 5 bases and J dropped 7; count of bases not matched to a gene: 13. Germline V gene lookup returns CDR1 MNHEY and CDR2 SVGAGI. The CDR3 sequence is 15 residues long. CDR3 loop: CASSHTPGQADEQYF. CDR3 sequence (DNA): TGTGCCAGCAGTCACACTCCGGGACAGGCGGATGAGCAGTACTTC.

V and J are TRBV14 and TRBJ2-7; 7 nucleotides line up with TRBD2. Germline CDR1 SGHDN, CDR2 FVKESK. J was trimmed by 2 bases and V by 6 bases; bases with no gene match: 4. The CDR3 has 13 amino acids. The CDR3, as DNA: TGTGCCAGCAGAGCGGGGCGGACCTACGAGCAGTACTTC. Protein sequence: CASRAGRTYEQYF.

This sequence joins TRBV6-5 and TRBJ2-5, with TRBD1 matching over 10 bases. This CDR3 is 15 amino acids long. J gave up 1 base and V 5 bases, and 4 bases lay outside the gene matches. Per germline, CDR1 MNHEY and CDR2 SVGAGI. CDR3 sequence reads: CASSHRTGGQETQYF. Here the CDR3 DNA reads TGTGCCAGCAGTCACCGGACAGGGGGCCAAGAGACCCAGTACTTC.

This clone occurred a few times. The rearrangement uses TRBV12-5 and TRBJ2-1; tentative D call: TRBD2 (5 bases). The CDR3 length is 16 residues. Germline V gene data show CDR1 as LGHNT and CDR2 as FRNRAP. Trimming cost V 3 bases and J 4 bases, with 16 bases left between them. CDR3 in amino acids: CASGFLGTGVYNEQFF. The CDR3 nucleotides are TGTGCTAGTGGTTTCTTGGGAACCGGGGTATACAATGAGCAGTTCTTC.

This clone has more than one count but fewer than ten. This chain joins TRBV2 and TRBJ2-7, with 7 bases matching TRBD1. The CDR3 consists of 14 residues. The junction had 11 bases not matched to a gene; V was cut back by 6 bases and J by 6 bases. From germline, CDR1 is SNHLY and CDR2 FYNNEI. CDR3 nucleotides: TGTGCCAGCAGAGGACGGGACAGCATCAGCGAGCAGTACTTC. Its translation: CASRGRDSISEQYF.

The chain joins TRBV9 to TRBJ2-2, with D perhaps TRBD2 (5 bases). Germline CDR1 reads SGDLS; CDR2 reads YYNGEE. V was trimmed by 5 bases and J by 1 base, leaving 9 bases between them. This CDR3 comprises 14 residues. CDR3: CASREDWNTGELFF. The CDR3 DNA sequence: TGTGCCAGCAGAGAGGACTGGAACACCGGGGAGCTGTTTTTT.